These T cell receptor beta chains were read from a single sample in a study of cytomegalovirus exposure and HLA in healthy donors. Profiling relied on immunoSEQ multiplex PCR, and the TCRdb table lists in-frame clones only, not all of them. The sample lists about 180,000 clones; roughly 88% were seen once. The sample was PBMCs. These receptors were obtained from a girl aged 2-10 years in good health and CMV-seropositive. Each CDR3 is given with its conserved first and last residue. The order of the fields is D gene, J gene, clone size, V gene, CDR3 DNA, CDR3 protein. A D gene is named only where the DNA matches it firmly. Rows give clone size only sometimes, using once, few, many, or a class for an expanded clone.

. | TRBJ2-6 | . | TRBV27 | TGTGCCAGCACCTACCTGCCACCGAACGTCCTGACTTTC | CASTYLPPNVLTF
TRBD2 | TRBJ2-5 | . | TRBV19 | TGTGCCAGTAGCAGAAGACTAGCGGGGGAAGAGACCCAGTACTTC | CASSRRLAGEETQYF
TRBD1 | TRBJ1-5 | . | TRBV5-6 | TGTGCCAGCAGCTCTGGACAGGGGGTAAGAAGCAATCAGCCCCAGCATTTT | CASSSGQGVRSNQPQHF
. | TRBJ1-5 | . | TRBV5-4 | TGTGCCAGCAGCTTGTTCGGGGGGCCCAGCAATCAGCCCCAGCATTTT | CASSLFGGPSNQPQHF
TRBD1 | TRBJ1-2 | . | TRBV19 | TGTGCCAGTACCACAGGGGCGGACTATGGCTACACCTTC | CASTTGADYGYTF
. | TRBJ2-7 | . | TRBV12-2 | TGTGCAAGTCGCTTAGAACTCACGGACAGGGTAGGAAAGTACGAGCAGTACTTC | CASRLELTDRVGKYEQYF
TRBD2 | TRBJ2-1 | . | TRBV5-1 | TGCGCCAGCAGCTTGCCCAGGGCGGGAGGGCCAGGAATCGCGGATGAGCAGTTCTTC | CASSLPRAGGPGIADEQFF
TRBD1 | TRBJ2-7 | . | TRBV5-1 | TGCGCCAGCAGCCCGCGGACAGGGGAGATAGGGGAGCAGTACTTC | CASSPRTGEIGEQYF
. | TRBJ1-4 | . | TRBV5-1 | TGCGCCAGCAGCTGGGGGTCTGGGACAAATGAAAAACTGTTTTTT | CASSWGSGTNEKLFF
TRBD2 | TRBJ2-1 | . | TRBV11-3 | TGTGCCAGCAGCTCCGGGACTAGCGGTTACAATGAGCAGTTCTTC | CASSSGTSGYNEQFF
TRBD1 | TRBJ1-2 | few | TRBV4-2 | TGTGCCAGCAGCCACCTTCCGGAACAGGGGGCTTCCCGCTATGGCTACACCTTC | CASSHLPEQGASRYGYTF
. | TRBJ1-1 | . | TRBV11-3 | TGTGCCAGCAGCGCCCGACAGATCATGAACACTGAAGCTTTCTTT | CASSARQIMNTEAFF
. | TRBJ2-7 | once | TRBV5-1 | TGCGCCAGCGGAACGACAGGCTACGCGTACGAGCAGTACTTC | CASGTTGYAYEQYF
TRBD2 | TRBJ2-1 | . | TRBV27 | TGTGCCAGTGGGAGGGCCCCGTACAATGAGCAGTTCTTC | CASGRAPYNEQFF
. | TRBJ2-5 | . | TRBV29-1 | TGCAGCGTGGATACCAGGGGGACCCAGTACTTC | CSVDTRGTQYF
. | TRBJ2-2 | . | TRBV6-6 | TGTGCCAGCACTCCCTTCGGAGCCGACACCGGGGAGCTGTTTTTT | CASTPFGADTGELFF
TRBD1 | TRBJ2-4 | . | TRBV13 | TGTGCCAGCAGCTCAGGACAGGGGGCGGACATTCAGTACTTC | CASSSGQGADIQYF
TRBD1 | TRBJ1-1 | . | TRBV11-2 | TGTGCCAGCAGCCGCCGGACAGGGGCACAGAACACTGAAGCTTTCTTT | CASSRRTGAQNTEAFF
TRBD2 | TRBJ2-5 | . | TRBV2 | TGTGCCAGCGGGACTAGCGGGAGACCTGGGGCGACCCAGTACTTC | CASGTSGRPGATQYF
. | TRBJ2-7 | . | TRBV9 | TGTGCCAGCAGCGTGGGGTGGCAGGGGTTTCACGAGCAGTACTTC | CASSVGWQGFHEQYF
. | TRBJ1-5 | few | TRBV30 | TGTGCCTGGAGTGGAGGGCAGGGGAATCAGCCCCAGCATTTT | CAWSGGQGNQPQHF
. | TRBJ1-1 | few | TRBV6-5 | TGTGCCAGCAGTCAGCGACAGCTGAACACTGAAGCTTTCTTT | CASSQRQLNTEAFF
TRBD2 | TRBJ2-3 | . | TRBV6-1 | TGTGCCAGCAGTGAGACTAGCGGCACAGATACGCAGTATTTT | CASSETSGTDTQYF
. | TRBJ1-2 | . | TRBV4-1 | TGCGCCAGCAGCCATGGGGACTCCCACCCCGACTATGGCTACACCTTC | CASSHGDSHPDYGYTF
. | TRBJ1-5 | . | TRBV7-8 | TGTGCCAGCAGCCCAGCCGGGCAGCCCCAGCATTTT | CASSPAGQPQHF
TRBD2 | TRBJ2-1 | . | TRBV29-1 | TGCAGCGGATGGACTAGCGGCAATGAGCAGTTCTTC | CSGWTSGNEQFF
TRBD1 | TRBJ2-2 | . | TRBV9 | TGTGCCAGCAGCTCCCTCCCGGGACAGGGAGCCTCCGGGGAGCTGTTTTTT | CASSSLPGQGASGELFF
TRBD2 | TRBJ2-6 | once | TRBV5-1 | TGCGCCAGCAGCCGGGGGGGTGGGGCCAACGTCCTGACTTTC | CASSRGGGANVLTF
TRBD1 | TRBJ1-2 | few | TRBV2 | TGTGCCAGCAACGAACAGGGGAGTGGCTACACCTTC | CASNEQGSGYTF
. | TRBJ1-2 | . | TRBV5-5 | TGTGCCAGCAGCTTAACAGCTTATGGCTACACCTTC | CASSLTAYGYTF
. | TRBJ1-1 | . | TRBV5-1 | TGCGCCAGCAGCTTCCGGGGAATGAACACTGAAGCTTTCTTT | CASSFRGMNTEAFF
TRBD1 | TRBJ2-7 | . | TRBV30 | TGTGCCTGGAGTGTAGCCCCGGGACAGGGACATTCCTACGAGCAGTACTTC | CAWSVAPGQGHSYEQYF
TRBD2 | TRBJ2-5 | once | TRBV7-8 | TGTGCCAGCAGCTTCCCTAGCGGGGGGGCCGGGGAGACCCAGTACTTC | CASSFPSGGAGETQYF
. | TRBJ2-3 | . | TRBV28 | TGTGCCAGCACCCCACTCCGGTCAGGGCGAACAGATACGCAGTATTTT | CASTPLRSGRTDTQYF
. | TRBJ2-3 | . | TRBV19 | TGTGCCAGTAACACTTTGGGGAGGTTAGATACGCAGTATTTT | CASNTLGRLDTQYF
TRBD1 | TRBJ2-3 | once | TRBV19 | TGTGCCAGTAGGGACAGGGCCACAGATACGCAGTATTTT | CASRDRATDTQYF
TRBD1 | TRBJ1-1 | . | TRBV7-9 | TGTGCCAGCAGCTCGACGGACAGGGGCGAGAGTGAAGCTTTCTTT | CASSSTDRGESEAFF
TRBD2 | TRBJ2-2 | . | TRBV28 | TGTGCCAGCAGTCCCCGGGAGGGCGGGGAGCTGTTTTTT | CASSPREGGELFF
TRBD2 | TRBJ2-3 | . | TRBV10-1 | TGCGCCAGCAGCGCCGGACTAGCGGGAGCTTTGACAGATACGCAGTATTTT | CASSAGLAGALTDTQYF
. | TRBJ2-1 | . | TRBV9 | TGTGCCAGCAGCGTAGGAGGGCAGGTTTTTACCTACAATGAGCAGTTCTTC | CASSVGGQVFTYNEQFF
TRBD1 | TRBJ1-1 | once | TRBV18 | TGTGCCAGCTCACCAGGACAGGTTGTTCCCATAGGAGCTTTCTTT | CASSPGQVVPIGAFF
. | TRBJ1-5 | . | TRBV25-1 | TGTGCCAGCAGTGAACAGGGTAATGGCAATCAGCCCCAGCATTTT | CASSEQGNGNQPQHF
TRBD2 | TRBJ2-3 | . | TRBV5-4 | TGTGCCAGCAGCTTGGACCCTAGCGGGGCAGGCACAGATACGCAGTATTTT | CASSLDPSGAGTDTQYF
. | TRBJ2-7 | once | TRBV27 | TGTGCCAGCAGTTTATTGGGGGGAGGTGGCGACGAGCAGTACTTC | CASSLLGGGGDEQYF
TRBD1 | TRBJ1-1 | . | TRBV27 | TGTGCCAGCAGTTTCGGCAGGGGGGACACTGAAGCTTTCTTT | CASSFGRGDTEAFF
. | TRBJ2-7 | . | TRBV6-1 | TGTGCCAGCGGATTTGGGGTCAGGGGCTCCTACGAGCAGTACTTC | CASGFGVRGSYEQYF
TRBD1 | TRBJ1-1 | . | TRBV6-7 | TGTGCCAGCAGTGTACAGGGGTGGAGATTGGTAGCTTTCTTT | CASSVQGWRLVAFF
TRBD1 | TRBJ1-2 | . | TRBV14 | TGTGCCAGCAGCCAAACAAGGACAGGGAATGGCTACACCTTC | CASSQTRTGNGYTF
TRBD1 | TRBJ2-7 | . | TRBV28 | TGTGCCAGCAGTACCCGCCGGACAGGTTACGAGCAGTACTTC | CASSTRRTGYEQYF
. | TRBJ1-3 | . | TRBV5-1 | TGCGCCAGCAGCCTGCAGGGCCGCTCTGGAAACACCATATATTTT | CASSLQGRSGNTIYF
. | TRBJ2-7 | . | TRBV28 | TGTGCCAGCGTGAGGGGGGGGCCCTCCTACGAGCAGTACTTC | CASVRGGPSYEQYF
TRBD1 | TRBJ2-1 | . | TRBV9 | TGTGCCAGTGGACAGGGTAGACATGAGCAGTTCTTC | CASGQGRHEQFF
TRBD1 | TRBJ1-6 | once | TRBV6-1 | TGTGCCAGCAGTGCCATTCAAGACAGGGGTGGGAACTCCTATAATTCACCCCTCCACTTT | CASSAIQDRGGNSYNSPLHF
TRBD2 | TRBJ2-3 | . | TRBV15 | TGTGCCACCAGCACCGGGACTAGCGGAGATAGCACAGATACGCAGTATTTT | CATSTGTSGDSTDTQYF
. | TRBJ1-3 | . | TRBV29-1 | TGCAGCGTTCTACTCGGAAACACCATATATTTT | CSVLLGNTIYF
TRBD2 | TRBJ2-2 | . | TRBV4-2 | TGTGCCAGCAGCCAACCAGCGGGAGGGCCCGGGGGGGAGCTGTTTTTT | CASSQPAGGPGGELFF
. | TRBJ1-2 | . | TRBV4-2 | TGTGCCACTACCCCTCAGGCCCCCGCCAGGGTAGGCTACACCTTC | CATTPQAPARVGYTF
. | TRBJ2-2 | . | TRBV2 | TGTGCCAGCAGTGAAAGGACAGCCCGAACCGGGGAGCTGTTTTTT | CASSERTARTGELFF